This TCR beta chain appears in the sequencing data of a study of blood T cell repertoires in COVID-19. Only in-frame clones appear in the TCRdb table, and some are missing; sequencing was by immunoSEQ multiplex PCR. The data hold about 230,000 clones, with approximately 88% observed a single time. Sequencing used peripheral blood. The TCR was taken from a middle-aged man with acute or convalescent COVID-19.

The CDR3 sequence: CASSSNRGRYTEAFF. The CDR3 DNA reads as TGTGCCAGCAGCTCCAACAGGGGGCGATACACTGAAGCTTTCTTT. The genes are TRBV11-2 and TRBJ1-1, with TRBD1 matching over 9 bases. Germline values: CDR1 SGHAT, CDR2 FQNNGV. The CDR3 is made up of 15 amino acids. V lost 4 bases and J lost 3; bases outside the gene matches: 6.